This entry describes one TCR beta chain. There is no known antigen for this receptor. No base qualities exist here, and no much larger clone lies one base off it. This entry belongs to a study of blood T cell repertoires in COVID-19 (dated by TCRdb to the early 2020s). At the level of the whole study: Collaborator samples came from the United States, Italy and Spain and covered acute and convalescent phases of COVID-19. A de-identified subject ID, COVID-19 status, age in years and sex were almost always included in the sample metadata. The prospective study material was composed of cDNA or gDNA derived from T cells, B-cell-depleted T cells, or PBMCs. The dataset comprised deeply sampled blood TCRbeta repertoires from subjects exposed to, actively infected with, or recovered from COVID-19. Samples were obtained from the ongoing ImmuneRACE study (first 160 participants) and from over 1,000 subjects provided by 6 global collaborators. Where available, HLA class I and class II types were taken from metadata supplied by the sample provider and were not determined by assay-based typing. A freely available public database, intended as a resource for researchers studying the immune response to SARS-CoV-2, is where the repertoires were released.

The CDR3 goes from the cysteine to the phenylalanine over 15 residues. Only the CDR3 part of the read is kept: 45 bases, read in frame from the first base. V is clipped by 4 bases and J by 5 bases, and the sequence between their germline boundaries is 18 bases long. CDR1 and CDR2 were assigned from the germline V gene as SGHRS and YFSETQ. General findings and caveats noted by the study authors: The amount of clinical and demographic metadata varied by source and participant and was provided uncurated.

Collaborating institutions collected whole blood in K2EDTA tubes following their own protocols. For TCRbeta analysis, collaborators shipped samples in one of three forms: frozen whole blood, isolated PBMCs, or DNA extracted from either of those sample types. TCRbeta CDR3 regions were amplified from genomic DNA by means of the immunoSEQ Assay, a bias-controlled multiplex PCR. The authors' analysis ran thus. The number of nucleated cells in each sample was estimated from the amplification of reference gene primers within the assay. Sequence reads were collapsed and filtered to measure the absolute abundance of every unique TCRbeta CDR3 rearrangement. For each sample, productive Simpson clonality was calculated as the square root of Simpson's diversity index over productive rearrangements. This is the immuneACCESS table as TCRdb keeps it, with only in-frame sequences that have V and J called. A part of the clones is gone; compared with another copy, unresolved V genes explain less than half, and the rest is unexplained. The DNA gave D and trimming, while V, J and clone size come from that table. The sample yields about 160,000 clones; 85% were counted once. The ten largest clones represent 2.5% to 4% of the sample.

Source material: peripheral blood. The sequence is built from TRBV5-1 and TRBJ1-1, and possibly TRBD1, on 6 matching bases. The sequence came from a human donor with acute or convalescent COVID-19. The donor label of this sample is uncertain. The sequenced DNA: TGCGCCAGCAGCCCAACCTTTGACAGGAATACTGAAGCTTTCTTT. Translated, it gives CASSPTFDRNTEAFF.